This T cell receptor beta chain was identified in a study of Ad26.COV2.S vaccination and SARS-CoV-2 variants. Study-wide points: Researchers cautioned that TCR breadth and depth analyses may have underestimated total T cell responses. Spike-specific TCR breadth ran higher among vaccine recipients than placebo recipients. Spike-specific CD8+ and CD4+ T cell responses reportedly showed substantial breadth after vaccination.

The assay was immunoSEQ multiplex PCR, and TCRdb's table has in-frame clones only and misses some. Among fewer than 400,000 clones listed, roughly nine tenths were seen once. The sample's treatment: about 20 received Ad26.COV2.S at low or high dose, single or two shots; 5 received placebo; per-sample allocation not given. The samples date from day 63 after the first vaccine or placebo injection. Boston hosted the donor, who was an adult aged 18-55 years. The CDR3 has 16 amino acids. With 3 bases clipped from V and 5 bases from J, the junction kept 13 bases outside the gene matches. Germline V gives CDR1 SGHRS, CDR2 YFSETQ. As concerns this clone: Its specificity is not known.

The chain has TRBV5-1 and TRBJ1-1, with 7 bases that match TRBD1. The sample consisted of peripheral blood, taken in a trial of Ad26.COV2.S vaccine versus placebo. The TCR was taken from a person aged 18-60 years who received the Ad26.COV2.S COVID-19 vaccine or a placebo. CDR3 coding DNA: TGCGCCAGCAGCTGGACAGGAGATCCTCTGGGGACTGAAGCTTTCTTT. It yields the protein CASSWTGDPLGTEAFF.